This TCR beta chain is from a study of T cell repertoires in cytomegalovirus infection. Turning to the study itself: CMV infection together with matching HLA type was indicated by public TCR beta signatures. Study-level results: Identification of carriers of CMV plus the relevant HLA was performed using cumulative public TCR beta family frequency. HLA-C-restricted, CMV-specific TCR beta clonotypes were dominant ex vivo.

Trimming removed 5 bases at V and 2 bases at J, with 9 bases between. From germline, CDR1 is SGHTA and CDR2 FQGNSA. The CDR3 has 14 amino acids. Each CDR3 protein gets one entry after TCRdb re-called the reads with MiXCR. The data contain 550,000 to 700,000 distinct CDR3 sequences, almost 40% of them seen just once; the ten biggest clones take up around 50%. Only a few counts were recorded for this clonotype. The target antigen is unknown. The gene calls are TRBV7-2 and TRBJ2-2; a weak D match, TRBD2 (6 bases). The specimen comprised cultured PBMCs, sampled from culture after CMV antigen stimulation. The clonotype comes from a human donor in good health (CMV status not recorded). Some clones in this sample may be carry-over from other donors' samples. DNA for the CDR3: TGTGCCAGCAGCAAGGAGGGAAACACCGGGGAGCTGTTTTTT. Its protein product is CASSKEGNTGELFF. Combining the CDR3 with reference TRBV7-2 and TRBJ2-2 gives the whole variable domain GAGVSQSPSNKVTEKGKDVELRCDPISGHTALYWYRQSLGQGLEFLIYFQGNSAPDKSGLPSDRFSAERTGGSVSTLTIQRTQQEDSAVYLCASSKEGNTGELFFGEGSRLTVL.